The 10 T cell receptor beta chains given below trace back to one sample, sequenced in a study of T cells in Graves' hyperthyroidism and ophthalmopathy. Regions amplified from RNA transcripts were the TCR beta CDR3 regions. HTBI primers drove first-round RT-PCR of the TCR CDR3. MiXCR, applied by TCRdb to the multiplex PCR reads, yields one record per CDR3 protein. Among about 700,000 distinct CDR3 sequences listed, around 15% were seen once. The sequencing input was blood. These receptors all come from a woman under 30 with Graves' hyperthyroidism.

The chain uses TRBV5-1 and TRBJ2-5; TRBD1 matches 11 bases. The V gene's germline CDR1 is SGHRS and CDR2 YFSETQ. With 5 bases clipped from V and 7 bases from J, the junction kept 7 bases outside the gene matches. This CDR3 region has 14 residues. The CDR3 nucleotides read TGCGCCAGCAGAGAGGGACAGGGGGTAGGGACCCAGTACTTC. Its translation is CASREGQGVGTQYF.

With respect to this clonotype: Since a much larger clone is just one base distant, this may be a read error. This chain uses TRBV2 with TRBJ1-5; D gene ambiguous. Germline CDR1 is SNHLY and CDR2 is FYNNEI. The CDR3 contains 15 residues. The CDR3 region is CTSSAGETLNQPQHF. In DNA, the CDR3 is TGTACCAGCAGCGCGGGCGAGACACTAAATCAGCCCCAGCATTTT.

This clonotype came up a few times. The chain links TRBV2 to TRBJ2-5, with D possibly matching TRBD2 (6 bases). CDR1 SNHLY and CDR2 FYNNEI come from the germline V gene. The CDR3 totals 15 residues. V lost 5 bases to trimming and J lost 3 bases, with 16 bases between them. CDR3 nucleotides: TGTGCCAGCAGTCCGCCGGGAGATCCGAAAGAGACCCAGTACTTC. Its protein product is CASSPPGDPKETQYF. Combining the CDR3 with reference TRBV2 and TRBJ2-5 gives the whole variable domain EPEVTQTPSHQVTQMGQEVILRCVPISNHLYFYWYRQILGQKVEFLVSFYNNEISEKSEIFDDQFSVERPDGSNFTLKIRSTKLEDSAMYFCASSPPGDPKETQYFGPGTRLLVL.

This clonotype occurred many times. V gene TRBV6-2 or TRBV6-3 combines with J gene TRBJ2-7; 7 bases line up with TRBD2. The CDR3 extends over 15 amino acids. The J segment lost 0 bases and the V segment lost 5 bases, leaving 7 bases of the junction unmatched. Germline V gene sequence: CDR1 MNHEY, CDR2 SVGEGT. CDR3 nucleotide sequence: TGTGCCAGCAGTCCCAGCGGGGCGAGCTCCTACGAGCAGTACTTC. As protein: CASSPSGASSYEQYF.

Only a few counts were recorded for this clonotype. The chain is built from TRBV6-4 and TRBJ1-4; the match to TRBD1 covers 8 bases. Trimming at V came to 6 bases and at J to 3 bases, leaving 0 bases not matched to a gene. Germline-derived CDR1 and CDR2 are MRHNA and SNTAGT. This CDR3 has 13 residues. CDR3 amino acids: CASRTGANEKLFF. CDR3 DNA: TGTGCCAGCAGGACAGGGGCTAATGAAAAACTGTTTTTT.

The chain employs TRBV29-1 and TRBJ2-3; no definite D call. Germline V gene sequence: CDR1 SQVTM, CDR2 ANQGSEA. The V gene lost 5 bases and the J gene lost 4 bases, with 10 bases spanning the gap. The CDR3 consists of 12 residues. The CDR3 coding sequence is TGCAGCGTTCGGTCAGGCCCAGATACGCAGTATTTT. This gives the protein CSVRSGPDTQYF.

This clonotype was seen many times. J is TRBJ2-7 and V is TRBV24-1; a weak D match, TRBD1 (5 bases). Per the germline V gene, CDR1 is KGHDR and CDR2 is SFDVKD. The CDR3 is 16 residues long. Trimming left V 0 bases short and J 2 bases short, with 13 bases between. The CDR3, as DNA: TGTGCCACCAGTGATTTGTGGCAGGGTGGGCCCTACGAGCAGTACTTC. Its protein is CATSDLWQGGPYEQYF.

This clonotype was counted many times. The V gene is TRBV15, the J gene TRBJ2-3, with TRBD1 matching 10 bases. The CDR3 totals 15 residues. Germline values: CDR1 LNHNV, CDR2 YYDKDF (reference sequence). The J segment lost 3 bases and the V segment lost 3 bases, leaving 3 bases of the junction unmatched. The chain's CDR3 is CATSRTGGATDTQYF. The DNA for the CDR3 is TGTGCCACCAGCAGGACAGGGGGCGCAACAGATACGCAGTATTTT.

The chain recombines TRBV9 with TRBJ2-1; D not certain. There are 14 residues in the CDR3. Germline V gene lookup returns CDR1 SGDLS and CDR2 YYNGEE. The ends were cut back, 5 bases at V and 6 bases at J, with 15 bases in the middle. Here the CDR3 reads CASSPNPSPNEQFF. CDR3 sequence (DNA): TGTGCCAGCAGTCCCAACCCAAGCCCCAATGAGCAGTTCTTC.

This clonotype was seen more than once but under ten times. The chain couples TRBV20-1 to TRBJ2-7; TRBD1 agrees at 8 bases. CDR1 DFQATT and CDR2 SNEGSKA come from the germline V gene (reference sequence). The CDR3 loop spans 16 amino acids. V gave up 3 bases and J gave up 3 bases; unmatched junction bases: 13. CDR3 amino acids: CSASLGRTGQNYEQYF. CDR3 coding DNA: TGCAGTGCTAGCCTAGGAAGGACAGGGCAAAACTACGAGCAGTACTTC.